Listed below are T cell receptor beta chains from one sample, sequenced in a study of control samples from healthy donors and cancer patients. This table comes from immunoSEQ multiplex PCR, and its TCRdb copy is limited to in-frame clones, with some not included. The sample carries about 100,000 clones, roughly 90% recorded once. Sequencing used blood. The receptors stem from a woman in her forties or fifties in good health. CDR3s include the opening cysteine and the closing phenylalanine or tryptophan. Fields, in order: CDR3 DNA, CDR3 protein, V gene, D gene, J gene, clone size. A D gene is named only where the DNA matches it firmly. A clone size is listed for some rows: how often the clone was seen (once, few, many), or a class if it is expanded.

TGTGCCACAGGGGAGATGAACACTGAAGCTTTCTTT	CATGEMNTEAFF	TRBV10-3	NA	TRBJ1-1	NA
TGTGCCAGTAGTACCACTCGAGACTCGACTGAAGCTTTCTTT	CASSTTRDSTEAFF	TRBV19	NA	TRBJ1-1	NA
TGTGCCAGCAGTTACTCGAGCACGTTTAAAGGTTATGGGACGACTTTC	CASSYSSTFKGYGTTF	TRBV6-5	NA	TRBJ2-6	NA
TGTGCCAGCAGCCCACAGCGGGGGAGCTCCTACGAGCAGTACTTC	CASSPQRGSSYEQYF	TRBV7-3	TRBD2	TRBJ2-7	NA
TGTGCCTGGAGTGTGGGCCGCCCGGGTTGGTTCTTC	CAWSVGRPGWFF	TRBV30	NA	TRBJ2-1	once
TGTGCCAGCAGCTTAACCGGACAGTCAACTAATGAAAAACTGTTTTTT	CASSLTGQSTNEKLFF	TRBV7-3	NA	TRBJ1-4	NA
TGTGCCAGCAGTGAGTTGGGCAGGGTCTGGGTGAACACTGAAGCTTTCTTT	CASSELGRVWVNTEAFF	TRBV2	NA	TRBJ1-1	NA
TGTGCCAGCAGCCCCCGGGACACCTTTTATGGCTACACCTTC	CASSPRDTFYGYTF	TRBV7-9	NA	TRBJ1-2	NA
TGTGCCAGCAGTCCGGGGGGGCCTACCGGGGAGCTGTTTTTT	CASSPGGPTGELFF	TRBV6-2/TRBV6-3	TRBD2	TRBJ2-2	NA
TGTGCCAGCAGCTTAGGGGTGGGGAACACTGAAGCTTTCTTT	CASSLGVGNTEAFF	TRBV7-3	NA	TRBJ1-1	few
TGCAGCGTTGAAAGGAAAAACATTCAGTACTTC	CSVERKNIQYF	TRBV29-1	NA	TRBJ2-4	NA
TGTGCCAGTAGGAGGGGACAGGGAAGCAATCAGCCCCAGCATTTT	CASRRGQGSNQPQHF	TRBV19	TRBD1	TRBJ1-5	NA
TGCGCCAGCAGCTTGGCGGGCCAGGCCACTGAAGCTTTCTTT	CASSLAGQATEAFF	TRBV5-1	NA	TRBJ1-1	NA
TGTGCCAGCAGTGAAGCGCAATACGAGCAGTACTTC	CASSEAQYEQYF	TRBV6-1	NA	TRBJ2-7	NA
TGTGCCAGCTCACCAGACAGGTCCTCCGGACAGAACAATGAGCAGTTCTTC	CASSPDRSSGQNNEQFF	TRBV18	NA	TRBJ2-1	NA
TGTGCCAGCAGCTTAGGAGGGGCCCGGAGGGACACGCAGTATTTT	CASSLGGARRDTQYF	TRBV7-2	NA	TRBJ2-3	NA
TGTGCCAGCAGCCGGACTCCTAACACTGAAGCTTTCTTT	CASSRTPNTEAFF	TRBV7-3	NA	TRBJ1-1	NA
TGCGCCAGCAGCCAAGTGACTAGCGCGAGCCCAACCTACAATGAGCAGTTCTTC	CASSQVTSASPTYNEQFF	TRBV4-1	TRBD2	TRBJ2-1	NA
TGTGCCACCGCCCCGGCAGGTGCGGACTATGGCTACACCTTC	CATAPAGADYGYTF	TRBV19	NA	TRBJ1-2	NA
TGTGCCGCCATGGCCCTAGCGGCCAATGAGCAGTTCTTC	CAAMALAANEQFF	TRBV6-6	TRBD2	TRBJ2-1	NA
TGTGCCACCAGTGACGGCAGGGGCTCCTATAATTCACCCCTCCACTTT	CATSDGRGSYNSPLHF	TRBV24-1	NA	TRBJ1-6	NA
TGTGCCAGCAGTACCGAAGACATGAACACTGAAGCTTTCTTT	CASSTEDMNTEAFF	TRBV2	NA	TRBJ1-1	NA
TGTGCCAGCAGCTTAGTACTCACGTGGGCCACTGAAGCTTTCTTT	CASSLVLTWATEAFF	TRBV7-2	NA	TRBJ1-1	NA
TGTGCCAGTAGTATGGACAGCGCCGGGGAGCTGTTTTTT	CASSMDSAGELFF	TRBV19	NA	TRBJ2-2	NA
TGTGCCTGGAGTGATATTTCCTACACCTTC	CAWSDISYTF	TRBV30	NA	TRBJ1-2	few
TGTGCCAGCTCACCTTCGGCGGGGGTGGAGACCCAGTACTTC	CASSPSAGVETQYF	TRBV18	TRBD2	TRBJ2-5	NA
TGTGCCAGTAGCCAGGGGGACTATGGCTACACCTTC	CASSQGDYGYTF	TRBV19	TRBD1	TRBJ1-2	NA
TGTGCCAGCAGCCGGCTGGGACAGGGTAATTCACCCCTCCACTTT	CASSRLGQGNSPLHF	TRBV7-2	TRBD1	TRBJ1-6	NA
TGTGCCAGCAGTTTCGGTAGCGAGCAGTACTTC	CASSFGSEQYF	TRBV27	NA	TRBJ2-7	few
TGTGCCAGCAGCGTAGCTCTAGCGGGAGTTGGCGATACGCAGTATTTT	CASSVALAGVGDTQYF	TRBV9	TRBD2	TRBJ2-3	NA
TGTGCCAGCAGCTTAACGGTTGGGCTAGCGGGAGTGAACCAGTACTTC	CASSLTVGLAGVNQYF	TRBV7-3	TRBD2	TRBJ2-5	NA
TGCGCCCGCAGCGGGGGGGGCGTAGGGGACGCCGGGGAGCTGTTTTTT	CARSGGGVGDAGELFF	TRBV5-1	TRBD2	TRBJ2-2	once
TGCAGCGTTGAGGGAACAGGGTCCCAAGAGACCCAGTACTTC	CSVEGTGSQETQYF	TRBV29-1	NA	TRBJ2-5	NA
TGTGCCAGCAGTTACCCCCGACACCCCTCGGGGGCCAACGTCCTGACTTTC	CASSYPRHPSGANVLTF	TRBV6-2/TRBV6-3	NA	TRBJ2-6	NA
TGTGCCAGCAGTCCAGGATTCAGCACAGATACGCAGTATTTT	CASSPGFSTDTQYF	TRBV6-4	NA	TRBJ2-3	NA
TGTGCCAGCAAAAACGGACAGTATGGCTACACCTTC	CASKNGQYGYTF	TRBV21-1	NA	TRBJ1-2	NA
TGCGCCAGCAGCGCGTTAGTCACGGACGAGCAGTACTTC	CASSALVTDEQYF	TRBV5-1	NA	TRBJ2-7	NA